This TCR beta chain stems from a study of cytomegalovirus exposure and HLA in healthy donors. Study results and limitations: Further analysis was carried out later, and it showed several of the most significant clusters appearing linked to common viral pathogens. TCR beta sequences numbering more than 15,000 were associated with HLA alleles at 0.05 false discovery rate in a later analysis.

Germline trimming cut 0 bases from V and 0 bases from J; bases unmatched to any gene: 0. CDR1 LNHNV and CDR2 YYDKDF come from the germline V gene (reference sequence). The CDR3 is 15 residues long. Primers: 60 Vbeta forward and 13 Jbeta reverse. Repertoires were generated with immunoSEQ multiplex PCR, while TCRdb's copy carries only in-frame clones and drops some. The sample comprises 100,000 to 120,000 clones, around 80% of which are singletons, and 6% to 8% rests with the top ten. As to this clone: Its antigen is unknown.

V usage is TRBV15 and J usage is TRBJ2-5; 8 bases are shared with TRBD1. The receptor was derived from a man aged 25 to 40 in good health and CMV-seropositive. Sequenced sample: PBMCs. CDR3 DNA sequence: TGTGCCACCAGCAGAGAGGGACAGGACCAAGAGACCCAGTACTTC. It encodes CATSREGQDQETQYF.